The T cell receptor (beta chain) described here comes from a study of T cell repertoires in cytomegalovirus infection. On the study more broadly: Carrying CMV and the relevant HLA type showed in public TCR beta signatures. Findings of the study overall: Cumulative public TCR beta family frequency identified carriers of CMV plus the relevant HLA. What dominated the ex vivo response were HLA-C-restricted CMV-specific TCR beta clonotypes.

TCRdb fed the reads into MiXCR, producing one record per CDR3 protein. The sample gives some 940,000 distinct CDR3 sequences, around 29% of which show up once; over 12% is in the top ten. Trimming removed 8 bases from V and 0 bases from J, with 8 bases in between. CDR1 is MGHDK, CDR2 SYGVNS, per germline. This CDR3 is built from 12 residues. As concerns this clonotype: Its target is not known.

The clonotype was recovered from a human donor in good health (CMV status not recorded). Some clones in this sample may be carry-over from other donors' samples. The sequenced sample was cultured CD8+ T cells from PBMCs, obtained from culture after CMV antigen stimulation. The chain combines TRBV25-1 with TRBJ2-7; no firm D call. The CDR3 loop reads CASRRSSYEQYF. As DNA, the CDR3 is TGTGCCAGCCGCAGGAGCTCCTACGAGCAGTACTTC.